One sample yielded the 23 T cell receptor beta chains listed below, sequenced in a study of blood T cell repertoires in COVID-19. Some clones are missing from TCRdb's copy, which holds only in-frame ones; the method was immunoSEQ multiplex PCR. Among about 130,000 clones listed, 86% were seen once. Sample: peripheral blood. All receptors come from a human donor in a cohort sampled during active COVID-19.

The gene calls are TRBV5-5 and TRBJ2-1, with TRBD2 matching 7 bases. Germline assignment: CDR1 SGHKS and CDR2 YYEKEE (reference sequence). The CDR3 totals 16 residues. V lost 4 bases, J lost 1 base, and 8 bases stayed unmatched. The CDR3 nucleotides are TGTGCCAGCAGCACAGGACTAGTTGGGTCCTACAATGAGCAGTTCTTC. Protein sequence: CASSTGLVGSYNEQFF.

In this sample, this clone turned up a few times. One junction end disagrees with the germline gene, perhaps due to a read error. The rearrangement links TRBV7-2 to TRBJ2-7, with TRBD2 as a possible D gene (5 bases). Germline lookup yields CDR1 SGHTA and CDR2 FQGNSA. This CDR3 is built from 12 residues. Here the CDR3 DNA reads TGTGCCAGCAGCTCCGGGATCTACCAGCAGTACTTC. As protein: CASSSGIYQQYF.

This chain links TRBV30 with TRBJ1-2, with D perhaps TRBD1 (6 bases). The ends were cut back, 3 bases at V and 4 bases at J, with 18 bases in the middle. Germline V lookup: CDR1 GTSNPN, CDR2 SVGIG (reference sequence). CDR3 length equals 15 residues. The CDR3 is CAWREGEGRLYGYTF. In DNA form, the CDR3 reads TGTGCCTGGAGGGAGGGGGAGGGCCGACTCTATGGCTACACCTTC.

CDR3 in amino acids: CASSTGPGLNTEAFF. CDR3 DNA sequence: TGTGCCAGCAGCACCGGCCCGGGTTTGAACACTGAAGCTTTCTTT. The rearrangement links TRBV7-9 to TRBJ1-1, with D unclear. The CDR3 contains 15 residues. V dropped 5 bases and J dropped 0 bases, with 13 bases sitting between them. Germline values: CDR1 SEHNR, CDR2 FQNEAQ (reference sequence).

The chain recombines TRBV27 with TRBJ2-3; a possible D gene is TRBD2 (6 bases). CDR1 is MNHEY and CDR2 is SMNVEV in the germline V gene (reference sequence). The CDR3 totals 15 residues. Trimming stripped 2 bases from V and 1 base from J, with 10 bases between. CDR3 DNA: TGTGCCAGCAGTTTACTCGGCGGGGGCACAGATACGCAGTATTTT. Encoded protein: CASSLLGGGTDTQYF.

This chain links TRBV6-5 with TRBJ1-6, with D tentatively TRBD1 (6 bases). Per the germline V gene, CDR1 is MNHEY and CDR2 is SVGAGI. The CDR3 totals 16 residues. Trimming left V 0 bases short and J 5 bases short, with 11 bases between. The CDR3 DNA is TGTGCCAGCAGTTACTCGGGCAGGGGCAATAATTCACCCCTCCACTTT. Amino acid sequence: CASSYSGRGNNSPLHF.

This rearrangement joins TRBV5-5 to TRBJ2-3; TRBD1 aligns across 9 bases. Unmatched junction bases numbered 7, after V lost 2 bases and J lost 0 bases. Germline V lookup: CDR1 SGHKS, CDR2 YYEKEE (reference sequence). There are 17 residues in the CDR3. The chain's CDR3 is CASSFEQGAWSTDTQYF. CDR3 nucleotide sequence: TGTGCCAGCAGCTTCGAACAGGGGGCTTGGAGCACAGATACGCAGTATTTT.

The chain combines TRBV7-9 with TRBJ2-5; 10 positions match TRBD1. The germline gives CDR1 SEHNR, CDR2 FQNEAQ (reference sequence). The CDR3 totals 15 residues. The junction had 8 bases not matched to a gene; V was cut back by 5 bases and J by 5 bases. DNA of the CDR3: TGTGCCAGCAGCATTGGACAGGGGGTGGCGGAGACCCAGTACTTC. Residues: CASSIGQGVAETQYF.

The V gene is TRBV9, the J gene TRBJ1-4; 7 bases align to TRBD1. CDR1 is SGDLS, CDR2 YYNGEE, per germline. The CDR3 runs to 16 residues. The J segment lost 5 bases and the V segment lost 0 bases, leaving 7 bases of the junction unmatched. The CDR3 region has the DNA TGTGCCAGCAGCGTAGGCTTCGGGACAGCAAATGAAAAACTGTTTTTT. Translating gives CASSVGFGTANEKLFF.

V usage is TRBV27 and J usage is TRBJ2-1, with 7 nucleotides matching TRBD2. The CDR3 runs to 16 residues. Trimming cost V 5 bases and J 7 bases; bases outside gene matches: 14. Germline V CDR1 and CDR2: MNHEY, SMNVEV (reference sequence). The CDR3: CASSPQEGGRWNEQFF. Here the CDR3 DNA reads TGTGCCAGCAGTCCCCAGGAGGGAGGGCGCTGGAATGAGCAGTTCTTC.

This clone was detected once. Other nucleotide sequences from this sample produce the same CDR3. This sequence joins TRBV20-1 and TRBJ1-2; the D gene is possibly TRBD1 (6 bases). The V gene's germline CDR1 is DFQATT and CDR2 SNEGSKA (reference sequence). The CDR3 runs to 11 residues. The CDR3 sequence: CLGMGGGGYTF. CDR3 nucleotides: TGCCTAGGAATGGGTGGGGGCGGTTACACCTTC.

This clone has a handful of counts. CDR3 residues: CASSLRNWYNEQFF. The CDR3 DNA is TGTGCCAGCAGCCTGCGTAACTGGTACAATGAGCAGTTCTTC. The rearrangement links TRBV13 to TRBJ2-1; D uncertain. The CDR3 sequence is 14 residues long. Trimming removed 5 bases from V and 4 bases from J, with 12 bases in between. The germline gives CDR1 PRHDT, CDR2 FYEKMQ (reference sequence).

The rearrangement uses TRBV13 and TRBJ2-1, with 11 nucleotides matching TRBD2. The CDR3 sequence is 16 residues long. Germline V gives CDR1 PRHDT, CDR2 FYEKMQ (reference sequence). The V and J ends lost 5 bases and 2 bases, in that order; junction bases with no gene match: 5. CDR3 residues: CASSETTSGAYNEQFF. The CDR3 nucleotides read TGTGCCAGCAGCGAAACGACTAGCGGGGCCTACAATGAGCAGTTCTTC. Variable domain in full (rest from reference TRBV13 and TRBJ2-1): AAGVIQSPRHLIKEKRETATLKCYPIPRHDTVYWYQQGPGQDPQFLISFYEKMQSDKGSIPDRFSAQQFSDYHSELNMSSLELGDSALYFCASSETTSGAYNEQFFGPGTRLTVL.

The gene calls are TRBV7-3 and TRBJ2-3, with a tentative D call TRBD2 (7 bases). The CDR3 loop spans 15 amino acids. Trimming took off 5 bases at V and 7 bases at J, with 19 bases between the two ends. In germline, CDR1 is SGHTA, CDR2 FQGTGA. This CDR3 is CASSPGGGAGNTQYF. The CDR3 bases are TGTGCCAGCAGCCCCGGCGGGGGCGCAGGAAATACGCAGTATTTT.

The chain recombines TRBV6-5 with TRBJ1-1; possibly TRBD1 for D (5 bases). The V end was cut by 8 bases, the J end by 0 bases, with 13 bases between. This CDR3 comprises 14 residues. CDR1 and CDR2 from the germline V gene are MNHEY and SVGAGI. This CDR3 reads CASSAGRLNTEAFF. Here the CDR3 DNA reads TGTGCCAGCTCGGCGGGACGGCTGAACACTGAAGCTTTCTTT.

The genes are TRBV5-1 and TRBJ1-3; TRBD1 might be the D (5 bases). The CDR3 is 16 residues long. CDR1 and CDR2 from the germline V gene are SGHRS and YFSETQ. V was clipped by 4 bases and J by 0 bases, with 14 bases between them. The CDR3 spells CASSQDKQSSGNTIYF. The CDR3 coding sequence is TGCGCCAGCAGCCAGGACAAACAGAGCTCTGGAAACACCATATATTTT.

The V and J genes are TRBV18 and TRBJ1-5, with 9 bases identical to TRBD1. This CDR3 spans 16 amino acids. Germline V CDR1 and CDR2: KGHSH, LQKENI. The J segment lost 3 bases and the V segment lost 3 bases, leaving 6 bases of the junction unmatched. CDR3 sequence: CASSPGTGTFNQPQHF. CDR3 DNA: TGTGCCAGCTCACCGGGGACAGGGACATTCAATCAGCCCCAGCATTTT.

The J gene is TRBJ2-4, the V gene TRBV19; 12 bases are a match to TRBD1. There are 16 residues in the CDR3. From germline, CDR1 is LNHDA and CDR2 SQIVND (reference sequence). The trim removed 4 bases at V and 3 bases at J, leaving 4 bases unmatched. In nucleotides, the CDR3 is TGTGCCAGTAGTACGGGACAGGGGGCTGTCAAAAACATTCAGTACTTC. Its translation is CASSTGQGAVKNIQYF.

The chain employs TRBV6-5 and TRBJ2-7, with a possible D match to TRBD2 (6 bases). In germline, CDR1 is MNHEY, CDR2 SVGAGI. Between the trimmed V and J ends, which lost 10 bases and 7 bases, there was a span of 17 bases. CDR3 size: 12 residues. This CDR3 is CATHAGGWEQYF. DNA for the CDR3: TGTGCCACCCACGCCGGGGGATGGGAGCAGTACTTC.

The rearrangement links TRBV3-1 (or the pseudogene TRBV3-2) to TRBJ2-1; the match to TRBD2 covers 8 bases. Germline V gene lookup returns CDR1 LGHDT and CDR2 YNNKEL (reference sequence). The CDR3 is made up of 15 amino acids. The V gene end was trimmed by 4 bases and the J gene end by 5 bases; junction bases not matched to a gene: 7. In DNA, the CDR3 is TGTGCCAGCAGCCTAAGAGGGACTAGAAACAATGAGCAGTTCTTC. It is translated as CASSLRGTRNNEQFF.

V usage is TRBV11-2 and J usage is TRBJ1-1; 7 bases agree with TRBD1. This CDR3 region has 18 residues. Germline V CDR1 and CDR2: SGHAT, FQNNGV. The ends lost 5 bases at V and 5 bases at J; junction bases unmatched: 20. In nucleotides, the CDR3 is TGTGCCAGCAGCCTAACAACCTTTTTTCGAGGGGGCGGGACTGAAGCTTTCTTT. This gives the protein CASSLTTFFRGGGTEAFF.

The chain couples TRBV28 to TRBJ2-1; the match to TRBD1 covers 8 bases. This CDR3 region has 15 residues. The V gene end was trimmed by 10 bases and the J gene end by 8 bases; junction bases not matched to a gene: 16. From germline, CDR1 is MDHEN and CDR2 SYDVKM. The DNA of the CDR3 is TGTGCCACCGATCGGGGACAGGACTTATTCCATGAGCAGTTCTTC. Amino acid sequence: CATDRGQDLFHEQFF.

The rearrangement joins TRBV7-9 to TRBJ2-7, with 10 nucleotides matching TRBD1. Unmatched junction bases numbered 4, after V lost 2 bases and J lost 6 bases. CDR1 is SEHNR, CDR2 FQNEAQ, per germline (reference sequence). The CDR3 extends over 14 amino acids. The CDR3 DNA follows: TGTGCCAGCAGCTTACCGGGACAGGGGACCGAGCAGTACTTC. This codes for CASSLPGQGTEQYF.